This T cell receptor beta chain was captured by sequencing in a study of cytomegalovirus exposure and HLA in healthy donors. Points from the study as a whole: Investigators reported 164 TCR beta chains as tied to cytomegalovirus.

In its sample, this clone was seen once. Antigen unknown. The CDR3 extends over 17 amino acids. The PCR made use of 60 Vbeta and 13 Jbeta primers. Profiling relied on immunoSEQ multiplex PCR, and the TCRdb table lists in-frame clones only, not all of them. The sample lists roughly 180,000 clones; around 81% were seen once. The V gene is TRBV21-1, the J gene TRBJ2-1; the table's TRBD1 call for D was not verified on the DNA. TRBV21-1 is termed a pseudogene. The TCR was taken from a woman aged 18-29 years in good health and CMV-seropositive. The sequencing input was PBMCs. The CDR3 sequence: CASSKPAGEGSDNEQFF. The CDR3, as DNA: TGTGCCAGCAGCAAACCCGCAGGGGAAGGGTCGGACAATGAGCAGTTCTTC.